This T cell receptor (beta chain) was sequenced for a study of cytomegalovirus exposure and HLA in healthy donors. Amplification used 60 Vbeta primers and 13 Jbeta primers. Repertoires were generated with immunoSEQ multiplex PCR, while TCRdb's copy carries only in-frame clones and drops some. The repertoire holds some 180,000 clones, with around 80% as singletons. CDR1 and CDR2 from the germline V gene are SGHRS and YFSETQ. Trimming removed 0 bases from V and 1 base from J; junction bases left unmatched: 8. This CDR3 is built from 17 residues. Study-wide points: Presence/absence analysis assumed near-uniform sequencing depth across donors. Relative to the approximately 700-donor mean, N-insertions were reportedly fewer in an Asian-associated ancestry cluster in a later analysis. Most TCR beta V segments were productive about 87% or about 30% of the time in an earlier analysis.

Concerning this clone: What it binds is unknown.

Sequenced: PBMCs. This clonotype was sampled from a middle-aged man in good health and CMV-seropositive. The chain couples TRBV5-1 to TRBJ2-7; 9 bases agree with TRBD2. DNA of the CDR3: TGCGCCAGCAGCTTGGGCCAGACTAGCGGTCTATCCTACGAGCAGTACTTC. Amino acids: CASSLGQTSGLSYEQYF.